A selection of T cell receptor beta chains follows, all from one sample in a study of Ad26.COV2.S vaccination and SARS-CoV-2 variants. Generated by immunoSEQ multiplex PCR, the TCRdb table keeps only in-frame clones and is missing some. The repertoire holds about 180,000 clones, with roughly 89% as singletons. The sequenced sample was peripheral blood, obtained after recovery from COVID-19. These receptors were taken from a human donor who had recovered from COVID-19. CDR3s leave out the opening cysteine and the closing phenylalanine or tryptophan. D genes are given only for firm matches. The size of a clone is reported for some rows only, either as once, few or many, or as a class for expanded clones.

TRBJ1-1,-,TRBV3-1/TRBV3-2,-,ASSQDTGIMNTEAF
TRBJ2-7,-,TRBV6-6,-,ASRVTVGVEQY
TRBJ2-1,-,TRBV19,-,ASSIGTPGYDEQF
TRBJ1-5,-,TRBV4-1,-,ASSPKHREYSNQPQH
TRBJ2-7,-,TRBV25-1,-,ASSEAGIPWGEQY
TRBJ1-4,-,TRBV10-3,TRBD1,AISVGKEGQGELF
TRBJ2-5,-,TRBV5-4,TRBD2,ASSLGAGGLETQY
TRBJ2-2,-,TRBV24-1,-,ATSDLGSSTGELF
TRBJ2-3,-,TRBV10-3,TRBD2,AVAGGRVPSRTDTQY
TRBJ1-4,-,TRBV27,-,ASSLMGFGRLEKLF
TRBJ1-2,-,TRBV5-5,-,ASSPGANYGYT
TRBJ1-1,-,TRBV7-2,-,ASSQGQPEAF
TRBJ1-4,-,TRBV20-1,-,SARHEKLF
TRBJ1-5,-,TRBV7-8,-,ASSLDRAGGQPQH
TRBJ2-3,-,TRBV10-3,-,AISEGMWERADTQY
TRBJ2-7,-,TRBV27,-,ASSLSYRISSYEQY
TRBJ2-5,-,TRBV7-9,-,AITREKQETQY
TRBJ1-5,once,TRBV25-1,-,ASSPIPLGPGGQPQH
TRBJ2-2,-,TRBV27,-,ASSLGTRGELF
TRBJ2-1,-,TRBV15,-,ATSQGGGNEQF
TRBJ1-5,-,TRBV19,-,ASSAIPTGAGRGNQPQH
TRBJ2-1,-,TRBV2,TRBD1,ATRMGQGRGSSYNEQF
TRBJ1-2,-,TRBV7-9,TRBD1,ASSLGTGSWRDGYT
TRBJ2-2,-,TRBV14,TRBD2,ASARTSGSSGELF
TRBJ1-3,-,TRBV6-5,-,AGGSSGNTIY
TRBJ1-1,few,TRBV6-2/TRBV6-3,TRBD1,ASSYPSRGLNTEAF
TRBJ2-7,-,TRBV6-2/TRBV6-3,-,ASSYPPTEQY
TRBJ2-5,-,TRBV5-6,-,ASSFDFGPTLQETQY
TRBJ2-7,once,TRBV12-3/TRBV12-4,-,ASSPRGHEQY
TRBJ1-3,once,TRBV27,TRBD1,ASSPGTGVGNTIY
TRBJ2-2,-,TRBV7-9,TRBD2,ASTKNGGTGELF
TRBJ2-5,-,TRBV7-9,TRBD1,ASSLGTGLRTQY
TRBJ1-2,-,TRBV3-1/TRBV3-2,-,ASSQDIRGSYGYT
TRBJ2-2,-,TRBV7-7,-,ASSLEGATGELF